A single T cell receptor (beta chain) is shown here with its context. The sample is drawn from a study of neurological immune-mediated disorders. TCRdb called the 5' RACE reads again in MiXCR, with one record for every CDR3 protein. The table includes approximately 74,000 distinct CDR3 sequences, 4% to 6% detected once. Germline assignment: CDR1 KGHSH and CDR2 LQKENI. J lost 4 bases, V lost 3 bases, and 8 bases had no gene match. The CDR3 consists of 16 residues. The chain recombines TRBV18 with TRBJ1-3; 8 bases map to TRBD1. The sample consisted of PBMCs. This receptor was taken from a young man with multiple sclerosis. The CDR3 region is CASSPSGQGDGNTIYF. CDR3 nucleotide sequence: TGTGCCAGCTCACCCAGCGGACAGGGTGACGGAAACACCATATATTTT.